This T cell receptor (beta chain) was identified during a study of early T cells in non-severe SARS-CoV-2 infection. As for the study in general: The chains were unpaired, and the sequenced material was bulk RNA from unsorted whole blood.

Trimming shortened V by 2 bases and J by 4 bases, and 8 bases separated the two germline ends. CDR3 length: 13 residues. Germline loops: CDR1 MNHEY, CDR2 SMNVEV (reference sequence). General study points: Matching results from VDJdb favored anti-spike CD8 responses, leaving private and CD4 specificities undetected.

As concerns this clonotype: Its antigen is currently unknown.

TCRdb reprocessed the 5' RACE reads with MiXCR, giving one entry per CDR3 protein. Of tens of thousands of distinct CDR3 sequences in the sample, around 12% were seen once. The J gene is TRBJ2-5, the V gene TRBV27; possibly TRBD1 or TRBD2 for D (5 bases each). Sample: whole blood. The clonotype was recovered from an adult who was a healthcare worker with PCR-confirmed SARS-CoV-2 infection or an uninfected control (not recorded which). CDR3 residues: CASSLRGAETQYF. In DNA form, the CDR3 reads TGTGCCAGCAGTTTAAGAGGGGCAGAGACCCAGTACTTC.